The 21 T cell receptor beta chains listed next were all sequenced from one sample in a study of cytomegalovirus exposure and HLA in healthy donors (dated 2017 in TCRdb). The library was generated by the immunoSEQ multiplex PCR assay. The multiplex PCR relied on a mix of 60 forward primers for TCR Vbeta segments and 13 reverse primers for TCR Jbeta segments. The table comes from immuneACCESS by way of TCRdb, which keeps in-frame sequences with V and J called. Part of the clones is missing from these tables; in studies checked, under half for an unresolved V gene and the rest for unknown reasons. Present in this sample are about 140,000 clones, around 75% of which were seen just once. Of the sample, 1.2% is held by the ten largest clones. Sequencing was carried out using PBMCs. The receptors were gathered from a female donor in good health and CMV-seronegative.

J is TRBJ1-2 and V is TRBV27; no clear D. The CDR3 has 14 amino acids. In germline, CDR1 is MNHEY, CDR2 SMNVEV (reference sequence). V gave up 7 bases and J gave up 5 bases, with 17 bases separating them. The CDR3 bases are TGTGCCAGCACGCCCCGCCAATACGGGTATGGCTACACCTTC. It yields the protein CASTPRQYGYGYTF.

V usage is TRBV29-1 and J usage is TRBJ2-7; 13 bases map to TRBD2. V was pared by 7 bases and J by 5 bases, with 11 bases of the junction left unmatched. The CDR3 contains 15 residues. CDR1 is SQVTM, CDR2 ANQGSEA, per germline. The CDR3 loop reads CSAQLAGGFGNEQYF. The CDR3 nucleotides are TGCAGCGCCCAACTAGCGGGAGGGTTCGGGAACGAGCAGTACTTC.

The chain carries TRBV18 and TRBJ1-2; D is uncertain. Germline-derived CDR1 and CDR2 are KGHSH and LQKENI. The CDR3 sequence is 12 residues long. V lost 4 bases, J lost 2 bases, and 5 bases lay in between. The CDR3 region has the DNA TGTGCCAGCTCACAAATAAACTATGGCTACACCTTC. Amino acid sequence: CASSQINYGYTF.

The CDR3 region has the DNA TGTGCCAGCAGTCTCAGGGGGCCAGCCACTGAAGCTTTCTTT. Translating gives CASSLRGPATEAFF. The gene calls are TRBV28 and TRBJ1-1; 8 bases line up with TRBD1. V lost 5 bases, J lost 4 bases, and 6 bases stayed unmatched. The CDR3 consists of 14 residues. Germline loops: CDR1 MDHEN, CDR2 SYDVKM.

This clone was observed a handful of times. V gene TRBV6-5 combines with J gene TRBJ2-3; 8 bases match TRBD1. CDR1 is MNHEY, CDR2 SVGAGI, per germline. Trimming took 0 bases from V and 0 from J; bases not matched to a gene: 2. The CDR3 loop spans 16 amino acids. CDR3: CASSYSGTGSTDTQYF. CDR3 bases: TGTGCCAGCAGTTACTCCGGGACAGGTAGCACAGATACGCAGTATTTT.

This chain joins TRBV6-5 and TRBJ2-1; 11 nucleotides line up with TRBD2. Germline V gene sequence: CDR1 MNHEY, CDR2 SVGAGI. This CDR3 has 15 residues. V was clipped by 7 bases and J by 5 bases; unmatched bases: 7. The CDR3 loop reads CASTLTSGGNNEQFF. The CDR3 coding sequence is TGTGCCAGCACCCTTACTAGCGGGGGTAACAATGAGCAGTTCTTC.

The V gene is TRBV2, the J gene TRBJ1-1, with a possible D match to TRBD1 (5 bases). Trimming pared 6 bases from V and 4 bases from J, leaving 15 bases between. The CDR3 runs 14 residues. Germline V gives CDR1 SNHLY, CDR2 FYNNEI. CDR3 region: CASRTQGGATEAFF. CDR3 bases: TGTGCCAGCAGAACTCAGGGAGGGGCCACTGAAGCTTTCTTT.

This clone was detected a few times. V is TRBV7-9 and J is TRBJ2-3; 9 nucleotides align to TRBD2. Germline assignment: CDR1 SEHNR and CDR2 FQNEAQ (reference sequence). The CDR3 extends over 15 amino acids. Unmatched junction bases numbered 9, after V lost 5 bases and J lost 6 bases. In nucleotides, the CDR3 is TGTGCCAGCAGCCGAGGTGCGGGAGGGTTTGATACGCAGTATTTT. This translates into CASSRGAGGFDTQYF.

The chain links TRBV2 to TRBJ2-5; 11 bases match TRBD1. This CDR3 has 15 residues. Trimming at V came to 6 bases and at J to 1 base, leaving 4 bases not matched to a gene. The germline V gene has CDR1 SNHLY and CDR2 FYNNEI. CDR3 residues: CASRPGTGGQETQYF. The CDR3 region has the DNA TGTGCCAGCAGACCCGGGACAGGGGGCCAAGAGACCCAGTACTTC. Looking up the rest from reference TRBV2 and TRBJ2-5 gives the full variable domain: EPEVTQTPSHQVTQMGQEVILRCVPISNHLYFYWYRQILGQKVEFLVSFYNNEISEKSEIFDDQFSVERPDGSNFTLKIRSTKLEDSAMYFCASRPGTGGQETQYFGPGTRLLVL.

This clone was recorded once. This sequence joins TRBV7-8 and TRBJ2-1, with 9 bases matching TRBD2. V lost 5 bases, J lost 10 bases, and 12 bases stayed unmatched. The germline V gene has CDR1 SGHVS and CDR2 FQNEAQ. The CDR3 is made up of 15 amino acids. CDR3 DNA: TGTGCCAGCAGCACGCTAGCGGGGAGGGCAGTCGAGCAGTTCTTC. Its translation is CASSTLAGRAVEQFF.

The chain carries TRBV6-1 and TRBJ2-7; the match to TRBD1 covers 11 bases. The CDR3 totals 17 residues. With V trimmed by 2 bases and J by 0 bases, 6 bases remained unmatched. Germline loops: CDR1 MNHNS, CDR2 SASEGT. CDR3 protein: CASSEPGQGVSSYEQYF. In DNA, the CDR3 is TGTGCCAGCAGTGAACCGGGACAGGGGGTATCCTCCTACGAGCAGTACTTC.

The genes are TRBV5-1 and TRBJ2-1; D is possibly TRBD1 (6 bases). Germline CDR1 is SGHRS and CDR2 is YFSETQ. This CDR3 has 14 amino acids. Trimming stripped 0 bases from V and 3 bases from J, with 7 bases between. The CDR3 bases are TGCGCCAGCAGCTTGGAGGGGGACTACAATGAGCAGTTCTTC. Encoded protein: CASSLEGDYNEQFF. Full variable domain (rest looked up from reference TRBV5-1 and TRBJ2-1): KAGVTQTPRYLIKTRGQQVTLSCSPISGHRSVSWYQQTPGQGLQFLFEYFSETQRNKGNFPGRFSGRQFSNSRSEMNVSTLELGDSALYLCASSLEGDYNEQFFGPGTRLTVL.

The chain is built from TRBV18 and TRBJ2-1, with 8 nucleotides matching TRBD1. The ends lost 2 bases at V and 6 bases at J; junction bases unmatched: 12. The germline CDR1 and CDR2 sequences are KGHSH and LQKENI. There are 17 residues in the CDR3. In DNA, the CDR3 is TGTGCCAGCTCACCATCGATAAGCGCAGGGGGCCTCAATGAGCAGTTCTTC. It yields the protein CASSPSISAGGLNEQFF.

The gene calls are TRBV29-1 and TRBJ2-1, with D possibly matching TRBD2 (5 bases). CDR3 length: 13 amino acids. Trimming took off 6 bases at V and 5 bases at J, with 14 bases between the two ends. The germline V gene encodes CDR1 SQVTM and CDR2 ANQGSEA. The CDR3 DNA follows: TGCAGCGTGCCACCACTAGTGAACAATGAGCAGTTCTTC. It codes for CSVPPLVNNEQFF.

This clone occurred a few times. J is TRBJ1-1 and V is TRBV6-1; 10 bases are shared with TRBD1. CDR1 MNHNS and CDR2 SASEGT come from the germline V gene. The CDR3 is 14 amino acids. With 5 bases clipped from V and 5 bases from J, the junction kept 5 bases outside the gene matches. This CDR3 reads CASSQGQGRTEAFF. CDR3 bases: TGTGCCAGCAGTCAGGGACAGGGGAGGACTGAAGCTTTCTTT.

The CDR3 DNA reads TGTGCCAGCAGCTGGGGACAGGTCTGGTACGAGCAGTACTTC. This encodes CASSWGQVWYEQYF. This chain joins TRBV11-2 and TRBJ2-7; TRBD1 agrees at 8 bases. This CDR3 is 14 amino acids long. V trimming: 4 bases; J trimming: 4 bases; junction bases outside the gene matches: 6. CDR1 and CDR2 (germline): SGHAT, FQNNGV.

CDR3 nucleotides: TGTGCCAGCTCACCAGAGGGTCGAACGGAGACCCAGTACTTC. Its translation is CASSPEGRTETQYF. The chain employs TRBV18 and TRBJ2-5, with TRBD2 as a possible D gene (5 bases). This CDR3 is 14 amino acids long. Germline V gene data show CDR1 as KGHSH and CDR2 as LQKENI. Trimming cost V 2 bases and J 5 bases, with 12 bases left between them.

The rearrangement joins TRBV4-2 to TRBJ2-7; 7 bases are a match to TRBD2. CDR3 length: 13 residues. V shed 1 base and J 7 bases; nucleotides not matched to a gene: 4. Germline assignment: CDR1 LGHNA and CDR2 YNFKEQ. CDR3 protein: CASSQGEGREQYF. As DNA, the CDR3 is TGTGCCAGCAGCCAAGGGGAGGGGCGGGAGCAGTACTTC.

The rearrangement uses TRBV20-1 and TRBJ2-1; D may be TRBD1 (6 bases). This CDR3 is 11 amino acids long. The V gene's germline CDR1 is DFQATT and CDR2 SNEGSKA (reference sequence). V was cut by 5 bases and J by 7 bases, with 9 bases left in between. CDR3 residues: CSAGTGNEQFF. Here the CDR3 DNA reads TGCAGTGCTGGAACAGGGAATGAGCAGTTCTTC.

The chain joins TRBV28 to TRBJ2-5, with 9 bases aligning to TRBD2. The CDR3 sequence is 13 residues long. CDR1 is MDHEN and CDR2 is SYDVKM in the germline V gene. The trim removed 8 bases at V and 5 bases at J, leaving 6 bases unmatched. The CDR3 region is CASGSGSGETQYF. In DNA, the CDR3 is TGTGCCAGCGGTAGCGGGAGTGGGGAGACCCAGTACTTC.

The rearrangement uses TRBV27 and TRBJ1-2; no firm D call. Trimming shortened V by 0 bases and J by 7 bases, and 9 bases separated the two germline ends. CDR1 and CDR2 (germline): MNHEY, SMNVEV (reference sequence). This CDR3 has 13 residues. CDR3 in amino acids: CASSLSGMGGYTF. Here the CDR3 DNA reads TGTGCCAGCAGTTTATCCGGGATGGGTGGCTACACCTTC.